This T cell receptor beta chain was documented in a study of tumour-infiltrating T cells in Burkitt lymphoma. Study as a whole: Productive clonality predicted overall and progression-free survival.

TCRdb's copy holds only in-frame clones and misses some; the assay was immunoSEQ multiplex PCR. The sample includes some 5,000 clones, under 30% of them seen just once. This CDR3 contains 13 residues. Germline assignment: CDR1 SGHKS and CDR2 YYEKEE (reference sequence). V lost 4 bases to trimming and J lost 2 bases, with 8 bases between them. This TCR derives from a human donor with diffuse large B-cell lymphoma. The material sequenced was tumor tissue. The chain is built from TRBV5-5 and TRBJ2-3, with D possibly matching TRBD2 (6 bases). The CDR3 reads CASSPDYTDTQYF. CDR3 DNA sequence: TGTGCCAGCAGCCCGGACTACACAGATACGCAGTATTTT. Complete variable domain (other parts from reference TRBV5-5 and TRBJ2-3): DAGVTQSPTHLIKTRGQQVTLRCSPISGHKSVSWYQQVLGQGPQFIFQYYEKEERGRGNFPDRFSARQFPNYSSELNVNALLLGDSALYLCASSPDYTDTQYFGPGTRLTVL.